This passage covers 26 T cell receptor beta chains from one sample sequenced in a study of blood T cell repertoires in COVID-19. Data came from immunoSEQ multiplex PCR; TCRdb stores just in-frame clones and leaves some out. Here the sample spans 130,000 to 150,000 clones, 80% to 85% being singletons. Sequenced: PBMCs or T cells enriched from blood (not recorded which). These receptors were collected from a woman in her fifties or sixties who had been exposed to COVID-19.

The V gene is TRBV14, the J gene TRBJ1-2; 7 nucleotides agree with TRBD1. Per the germline V gene, CDR1 is SGHDN and CDR2 is FVKESK. The CDR3 totals 12 residues. J gave up 7 bases and V 3 bases, and 2 bases lay outside the gene matches. This CDR3 reads CASSQDRIGYTF. In DNA form, the CDR3 reads TGTGCCAGCAGCCAGGACAGGATTGGCTACACCTTC.

The rearrangement links TRBV7-2 to TRBJ2-1; 7 nucleotides line up with TRBD1. Germline loops: CDR1 SGHTA, CDR2 FQGNSA. The CDR3 consists of 13 residues. V was pared by 6 bases and J by 1 base, with 0 bases of the junction left unmatched. The CDR3 spells CASRTGSYNEQFF. For the CDR3, the DNA is TGTGCCAGCAGGACAGGGTCCTACAATGAGCAGTTCTTC.

V and J are TRBV4-3 and TRBJ1-5, with 7 bases aligning to TRBD1. Germline CDR1 and CDR2: LGHNA and YSLEER. The V segment lost 0 bases and the J segment 3 bases; nucleotides outside the gene matches: 5. The CDR3 spans 16 residues. The CDR3 DNA reads as TGCGCCAGCAGCCAAGATACAGGGGCGTACAATCAGCCCCAGCATTTT. As protein: CASSQDTGAYNQPQHF.

The CDR3 here is CASSSGRGVDNEQFF. CDR3 DNA: TGTGCCAGCAGCTCCGGACGCGGGGTTGACAATGAGCAGTTCTTC. The rearrangement uses TRBV11-2 and TRBJ2-1; D might be TRBD2 (6 bases). Germline V gene sequence: CDR1 SGHAT, CDR2 FQNNGV. The CDR3 spans 15 residues. The ends were cut back, 4 bases at V and 5 bases at J, with 15 bases in the middle.

This clone came up many times. The chain links TRBV6-5 to TRBJ1-1; possible D gene TRBD1, 6 bases. The CDR3 loop spans 13 amino acids. The germline V gene has CDR1 MNHEY and CDR2 SVGAGI. Trimming removed 2 bases from V and 8 bases from J, with 12 bases in between. In DNA form, the CDR3 reads TGTGCCAGCAGTTACCGACAGGACCTGGAAGCTTTCTTT. Translation gives CASSYRQDLEAFF.

The V gene is TRBV5-6, the J gene TRBJ2-5, with D possibly being TRBD2 (5 bases). CDR3 length: 13 amino acids. The germline V gene encodes CDR1 SGHDT and CDR2 YYEEEE. Trimming took 0 bases from V and 5 from J, leaving 8 bases between them. This CDR3 reads CASSLVGGETQYF. CDR3 sequence (DNA): TGTGCCAGCAGCTTGGTAGGCGGGGAGACCCAGTACTTC.

This sequence joins TRBV18 and TRBJ1-1; D is possibly TRBD1 (5 bases). The length of the CDR3 is 13 residues. V lost 6 bases and J lost 8, with 16 bases in between. CDR1 and CDR2 (germline): KGHSH, LQKENI. CDR3 loop: CASSQDKGLEAFF. CDR3 bases: TGTGCCAGCTCTCAGGACAAGGGGTTAGAAGCTTTCTTT.

This clone was seen more than once but under ten times. The V call is TRBV11-2, the J call TRBJ2-3, with 12 bases that match TRBD2. The CDR3 extends over 15 amino acids. Trimming at V came to 7 bases and at J to 4 bases, leaving 6 bases not matched to a gene. Germline-derived CDR1 and CDR2 are SGHAT and FQNNGV. The CDR3 protein is CASNLAGGPPDTQYF. CDR3 bases: TGTGCCAGCAACCTAGCGGGAGGGCCCCCAGATACGCAGTATTTT.

J is TRBJ2-1 and V is TRBV29-1; D is possibly TRBD1 (6 bases). This CDR3 contains 12 residues. The germline V gene encodes CDR1 SQVTM and CDR2 ANQGSEA. V was shortened by 7 bases and J by 8 bases, with 15 bases between the two germline ends. The CDR3 nucleotides read TGCAGCGCCCGATTGGGGGCGCATGAGCAGTTCTTC. This encodes CSARLGAHEQFF.

This clone was seen just once. The rearrangement links TRBV15 to TRBJ2-5; TRBD2 might be the D (6 bases). The CDR3 is made up of 16 amino acids. Germline V gene data show CDR1 as LNHNV and CDR2 as YYDKDF (reference sequence). The V end was cut by 0 bases, the J end by 4 bases, with 15 bases between. The CDR3 region is CATSRDPMGLPETQYF. Written as DNA, the CDR3 is TGTGCCACCAGCAGAGATCCCATGGGACTCCCAGAGACCCAGTACTTC.

The rearrangement links TRBV15 to TRBJ2-3, with 9 bases matching TRBD2. The V gene's germline CDR1 is LNHNV and CDR2 YYDKDF (reference sequence). The CDR3 totals 16 residues. Unmatched junction bases numbered 5, after V lost 3 bases and J lost 1 base. In nucleotides, the CDR3 is TGTGCCACCAGCAGGTATAGCGGGGGCGGCACAGATACGCAGTATTTT. Its protein is CATSRYSGGGTDTQYF.

This chain joins TRBV19 and TRBJ1-5, with D possibly matching TRBD1 (5 bases). Trimming removed 6 bases at V and 5 bases at J, with 17 bases between. CDR1 and CDR2 from the germline V gene are LNHDA and SQIVND (reference sequence). The CDR3 contains 15 residues. The CDR3 nucleotides are TGTGCCAGTAGCCTTGTCGGGGCGGGGGATCAGCCCCAGCATTTT. Translating it yields CASSLVGAGDQPQHF. The entire variable domain, with the rest obtained from reference TRBV19 and TRBJ1-5, is as follows: DGGITQSPKYLFRKEGQNVTLSCEQNLNHDAMYWYRQDPGQGLRLIYYSQIVNDFQKGDIAEGYSVSREKKESFPLTVTSAQKNPTAFYLCASSLVGAGDQPQHFGDGTRLSIL.

The gene calls are TRBV30 and TRBJ2-5; D not resolved. This CDR3 has 14 amino acids. V lost 2 bases, J lost 1 base, and 11 bases lay in between. CDR1 GTSNPN and CDR2 SVGIG come from the germline V gene (reference sequence). CDR3 DNA: TGTGCCTGGAGTATGGCAGGCCGCCAAGAGACCCAGTACTTC. This gives the protein CAWSMAGRQETQYF.

The rearrangement uses TRBV7-2 and TRBJ2-3; TRBD1 might be the D (7 bases). Per the germline V gene, CDR1 is SGHTA and CDR2 is FQGNSA. Trimming removed 2 bases from V and 1 base from J, with 19 bases in between. The CDR3 runs 18 residues. CDR3 DNA sequence: TGTGCCAGCAGCTTACCAATCAGGGGGGCAGGGGGCACAGATACGCAGTATTTT. It yields the protein CASSLPIRGAGGTDTQYF.

The V gene is TRBV12-5, the J gene TRBJ1-1; possible D gene TRBD1, 5 bases. The CDR3 spans 12 residues. Trimming left V 5 bases short and J 7 bases short, with 11 bases between. Germline V gene lookup returns CDR1 LGHNT and CDR2 FRNRAP. The CDR3 region is CASGDSSGEAFF. The DNA of the CDR3 is TGTGCTAGTGGTGACAGCTCAGGTGAAGCTTTCTTT.

The chain uses TRBV6-1 and TRBJ1-1; no definite D call. CDR3 length: 13 amino acids. The V end lost 2 bases, the J end lost 1 base, and 5 bases lay between the germline ends. Germline values: CDR1 MNHNS, CDR2 SASEGT. CDR3 in DNA: TGTGCCAGCAGTGAAACTGAGAACACTGAAGCTTTCTTT. Translated, it gives CASSETENTEAFF.

The CDR3 DNA reads as TGTGCCAGTAGTAGAGGCGGAGGAAATCAGCCCCAGCATTTT. It yields the protein CASSRGGGNQPQHF. The chain employs TRBV19 and TRBJ1-5; no firm D call. Germline assignment: CDR1 LNHDA and CDR2 SQIVND (reference sequence). This CDR3 has 14 amino acids. With 4 bases removed from V and 4 bases from J, the gap between germline ends came to 11 bases. Full variable domain (remainder filled in from reference TRBV19 and TRBJ1-5): DGGITQSPKYLFRKEGQNVTLSCEQNLNHDAMYWYRQDPGQGLRLIYYSQIVNDFQKGDIAEGYSVSREKKESFPLTVTSAQKNPTAFYLCASSRGGGNQPQHFGDGTRLSIL.

V usage is TRBV6-6 and J usage is TRBJ2-7; TRBD1 matches 9 bases. The trim removed 6 bases at V and 5 bases at J, leaving 2 bases unmatched. This CDR3 spans 12 amino acids. The V gene's germline CDR1 is MNHNY and CDR2 SVGAGI (reference sequence). CDR3 in amino acids: CASSRDRDEQYF. CDR3 nucleotide sequence: TGTGCCAGCAGCCGGGACAGGGACGAGCAGTACTTC.

This clone appeared a single time. For the CDR3, the DNA is TGTGCCAGCAGCTTAGCGCGGCTAGCGGGAAACACCGGGGAGCTGTTTTTT. Residues: CASSLARLAGNTGELFF. The chain recombines TRBV7-8 with TRBJ2-2, with 9 bases that match TRBD2. There are 17 residues in the CDR3. Germline V gene data show CDR1 as SGHVS and CDR2 as FQNEAQ. V trimming: 0 bases; J trimming: 2 bases; junction bases outside the gene matches: 4.

This sequence joins TRBV4-2 and TRBJ2-7; 13 nucleotides align to TRBD2. Germline V CDR1 and CDR2: LGHNA, YNFKEQ. V dropped 3 bases and J dropped 0; count of bases not matched to a gene: 8. This CDR3 region has 18 residues. CDR3 sequence reads: CASSHQKTSGGSSYEQYF. In DNA form, the CDR3 reads TGTGCCAGCAGCCATCAAAAGACTAGCGGGGGGAGCTCCTACGAGCAGTACTTC.

The rearrangement links TRBV28 to TRBJ1-2, with TRBD1 identical over 7 bases. With 6 bases clipped from V and 2 bases from J, the junction kept 9 bases outside the gene matches. The length of the CDR3 is 15 residues. Germline loops: CDR1 MDHEN, CDR2 SYDVKM. CDR3 sequence (DNA): TGTGCCAGCAGGGAACCGGGACAGCTAAACTATGGCTACACCTTC. Translated: CASREPGQLNYGYTF.

The V call is TRBV11-2, the J call TRBJ1-3; D remains unclear. V was trimmed by 3 bases and J by 3 bases, leaving 6 bases between them. Germline CDR1 is SGHAT and CDR2 is FQNNGV. CDR3 length: 13 amino acids. The chain's CDR3 is CASSFGSGNTIYF. DNA for the CDR3: TGTGCCAGCAGCTTTGGGAGTGGAAACACCATATATTTT.

The V call is TRBV5-1, the J call TRBJ2-5, with 12 bases that match TRBD1. V dropped 1 base and J dropped 2; count of bases not matched to a gene: 9. Germline V gene sequence: CDR1 SGHRS, CDR2 YFSETQ. The CDR3 extends over 18 amino acids. The CDR3 is CASSLLRWDRGLQETQYF. CDR3 sequence (DNA): TGCGCCAGCAGCTTGTTACGTTGGGACAGGGGGCTACAAGAGACCCAGTACTTC.

This sequence joins TRBV7-2 and TRBJ1-1; D perhaps matches TRBD1 (6 bases). Germline V CDR1 and CDR2: SGHTA, FQGNSA. The V and J ends lost 5 bases and 4 bases respectively, with 23 bases between them. The CDR3 covers 17 residues. The CDR3 coding sequence is TGTGCCAGCAGCGTGCCGGGACACCCGTACTTCAGCACTGAAGCTTTCTTT. Amino acids: CASSVPGHPYFSTEAFF.

J is TRBJ2-3 and V is TRBV21-1; TRBD2, the D gene given by the table, was not confirmed from the DNA. TRBV21-1 is classified as a pseudogene. The CDR3 consists of 12 residues. In nucleotides, the CDR3 is TGTGCCACGGAAGGAGCCACAGATACGCAGTATTTT. It translates to CATEGATDTQYF.

This chain links TRBV5-4 with TRBJ1-5, with 9 bases matching TRBD1. Trimming at V came to 5 bases and at J to 6 bases, leaving 6 bases not matched to a gene. CDR1 and CDR2 from the germline V gene are SGHNT and YYREEE (reference sequence). This CDR3 comprises 14 residues. This chain's CDR3 is CASSSGTGLQPQHF. The CDR3 coding sequence is TGTGCCAGCAGTTCCGGGACAGGGCTTCAGCCCCAGCATTTT.